This is a list of T cell receptor beta chains from one sample in a study of cytomegalovirus exposure and HLA in healthy donors. The data were produced by immunoSEQ multiplex PCR, yet TCRdb's version contains in-frame clones alone and is incomplete. The sample holds 150,000 to 170,000 clones; roughly 90% are singletons and the top ten take about 22%. Source material: PBMCs. Receptor source: a man between 18 and 29 years old in good health and CMV-seropositive. Both conserved end residues are part of each CDR3. A D gene is named only where the DNA matches it firmly. Size values are once, few and many counts, or a class for expanded clones, and some rows have none.

D gene	J gene	V gene	clone size	CDR3 DNA	CDR3 protein
-	TRBJ2-2	TRBV7-2	few	TGTGCCAGCATCCTGAGAGGGTCAGGGGCGAACACCGGGGAGCTGTTTTTT	CASILRGSGANTGELFF
-	TRBJ2-7	TRBV19	-	TGTGCCAGTAGTATAGAAGGAGGGATCTCCTTTGGCGAGCAGTACTTC	CASSIEGGISFGEQYF
TRBD1	TRBJ2-7	TRBV6-5	-	TGTGCCAGCAGTTATGGGACAGGGTTCTACGAGCAGTACTTC	CASSYGTGFYEQYF
TRBD2	TRBJ2-5	TRBV7-7	-	TGTGCCAGCAGCTCCCGTAGCGGGGGGGTACTGGAGACCCAGTACTTC	CASSSRSGGVLETQYF
-	TRBJ1-5	TRBV5-6	-	TGTGCCAGCAGCTTGAGCTACAGGGAGAATATGGTCAATCAGCCCCAGCATTTT	CASSLSYRENMVNQPQHF
TRBD1	TRBJ2-7	TRBV19	-	TGTGCCAGTAGTATGGGACAGGGGTTAAACTACGAGCAGTACTTC	CASSMGQGLNYEQYF
TRBD2	TRBJ2-7	TRBV7-9	-	TGTGCCAGCAGCTCCACTAGCGGGGGCGCCGTCAGCTCCTACGAGCAGTACTTC	CASSSTSGGAVSSYEQYF
-	TRBJ1-1	TRBV28	-	TGTGCCAGCAGTTTAGAGGGCTTCGAAGCTTTCTTT	CASSLEGFEAFF
-	TRBJ1-2	TRBV11-2	-	TGTGCCAGCAGCTCCCGAGGGTCCCCGGGCGGCTACACCTTC	CASSSRGSPGGYTF
TRBD1	TRBJ1-1	TRBV4-3	few	TGCGCCAGCAGTCTGTCGACAGGGAGCACTGAAGCTTTCTTT	CASSLSTGSTEAFF
-	TRBJ2-5	TRBV18	few	TGTGCCAGCTCCCCAGTCCCCGGAGAGACCCAGTACTTC	CASSPVPGETQYF
-	TRBJ2-2	TRBV7-2	few	TGTGCCAGCACCACTGGCAAGGGGATCAACACCGGGGAGCTGTTTTTT	CASTTGKGINTGELFF
TRBD2	TRBJ2-1	TRBV11-2	-	TGTGCCAGCAGCTCTGGACTAGCGGGAGGTATGTACAATGAGCAGTTCTTC	CASSSGLAGGMYNEQFF
TRBD1	TRBJ1-2	TRBV5-4	-	TGTGCCAGCAGCTTGGGGTGGTCCGACAGGGGGACTGACTATGGCTACACCTTC	CASSLGWSDRGTDYGYTF
TRBD1	TRBJ2-7	TRBV7-8	-	TGTGCCAGCAGCACGACAGGGGTGAACGAGCAGTACTTC	CASSTTGVNEQYF
-	TRBJ2-3	TRBV21-1	once	TGTGCCAGCAGCAAATGGGGGGGCTCCCCCACAGATACGCAGTATTTT	CASSKWGGSPTDTQYF
-	TRBJ2-6	TRBV14	-	TGTGCCAGCAGCCAAGTGGGTCCGGGGGTTCGAGGGGCCAACGTCCTGACTTTC	CASSQVGPGVRGANVLTF
TRBD1	TRBJ2-7	TRBV14	-	TGTGCCAGCAGCCCACCCAAACCCGGGACAGGGGGCCACGAGCAGTACTTC	CASSPPKPGTGGHEQYF
-	TRBJ2-7	TRBV4-3	-	TGCGCCAGCAGCCATAGGGGGTCCGCCGCCTACGAGCAGTACTTC	CASSHRGSAAYEQYF
TRBD2	TRBJ2-2	TRBV7-2	-	TGTGCCAGCAGGCCCCCTAGCGGGAGACAGACCGGGGAGCTGTTTTTT	CASRPPSGRQTGELFF
-	TRBJ1-1	TRBV19	-	TGTGCCAGTAGTTACGTCGGGAGAAACACTGAAGCTTTCTTT	CASSYVGRNTEAFF
TRBD2	TRBJ2-1	TRBV6-4	-	TGTGCCTCCTCCCTCGGACTAGCGGGAGTTAATGAGCAGTTCTTC	CASSLGLAGVNEQFF
TRBD1	TRBJ2-7	TRBV2	-	TGTGCCAGCAGTGAAGTTAAGGGACAGGGATTCGAGCAGTACTTC	CASSEVKGQGFEQYF
-	TRBJ2-5	TRBV19	-	TGTGCCAGTAGTGGATCCGCCCTCGACACGCAGATCGAAGAGACCCAGTACTTC	CASSGSALDTQIEETQYF
TRBD1	TRBJ1-1	TRBV11-2	few	TGTGCCAGCAGCTCAGGGGGAGGTCGGATATTCTTT	CASSSGGGRIFF
TRBD1	TRBJ1-5	TRBV6-5	few	TGTGCCAGCAGACCGGGACAGGGCCCTCAGCCCCAGCATTTT	CASRPGQGPQPQHF
TRBD1	TRBJ2-1	TRBV7-3	-	TGTGCCAGCAGCTTAAGCGGGGCAGGGGGCCGGGAGCAGTTCTTC	CASSLSGAGGREQFF
TRBD1	TRBJ1-2	TRBV11-2	-	TGTGCCAGCAGCTTAGACGGACAGGGGAATGACTATGGCTACACCTTC	CASSLDGQGNDYGYTF
-	TRBJ2-7	TRBV6-6	-	TGTGCCAGCAGTTACAATCTGGTAGCCTACGAGCAGTACTTC	CASSYNLVAYEQYF
TRBD2	TRBJ2-2	TRBV7-8	-	TGTGCCAGCAGCGCCGGGAGGGTGCAGGAAGTGATGGTCGGCACCGGGGAGCTGTTTTTT	CASSAGRVQEVMVGTGELFF
TRBD2	TRBJ2-2	TRBV27	-	TGTGCCAGCAGTTTACTAGCGGGAGGGCCGGGGACCGGGGAGCTGTTTTTT	CASSLLAGGPGTGELFF
-	TRBJ2-3	TRBV6-6	-	TGTGCCAGCAGCCAACTCGGACAGTCGCCCACAGATACGCAGTATTTT	CASSQLGQSPTDTQYF
TRBD2	TRBJ2-3	TRBV7-2	-	TGTGCCAGCAGCCGGGACTATAACACAGATACGCAGTATTTT	CASSRDYNTDTQYF
-	TRBJ1-2	TRBV5-1	-	TGCGCCAGCAGCAATAATGGAGACTATGGCTACACCTTC	CASSNNGDYGYTF
TRBD1	TRBJ2-1	TRBV5-1	-	TGCGCCAGCAGCTTTGGGGACAGCTCCTACAATGAGCAGTTCTTC	CASSFGDSSYNEQFF
-	TRBJ1-1	TRBV7-8	-	TGTGCCAGCAGCTTCAGGGACTCGAACACTGAAGCTTTCTTT	CASSFRDSNTEAFF
-	TRBJ1-1	TRBV5-1	-	TGCGCCAGCAGCTCAATGGAGGGGCGGAACACTGAAGCTTTCTTT	CASSSMEGRNTEAFF
TRBD1	TRBJ1-2	TRBV25-1	-	TGTGCCAGCAGTGCCCACAGGGGGCCGGCTAACTATGGCTACACCTTC	CASSAHRGPANYGYTF
-	TRBJ2-7	TRBV4-2	-	TGTGCCAGCAGCCAGGGGTCTAGCGCACCCTACGAGCAGTACTTC	CASSQGSSAPYEQYF
TRBD2	TRBJ2-5	TRBV19	-	TGTGCCAGTAGTATCGGACTAGACAAAGAGACCCAGTACTTC	CASSIGLDKETQYF
-	TRBJ2-1	TRBV30	-	TGTGCCTGGAGTGTGAATTTCGGTAATGAGCAGTTCTTC	CAWSVNFGNEQFF
-	TRBJ1-3	TRBV9	-	TGTGCCAGCAGCCCCACTAGAGCGGACACCATATATTTT	CASSPTRADTIYF
-	TRBJ2-1	TRBV7-3	-	TGTGCCAGCAGCTTAACTCCGCTAGCCGGTGAGCAGTTCTTC	CASSLTPLAGEQFF
TRBD2	TRBJ2-1	TRBV4-1	-	TGCGCCAGCAGCCAAGATTGGGCTAGCGGGTCCTACAATGAGCAGTTCTTC	CASSQDWASGSYNEQFF
TRBD2	TRBJ2-2	TRBV6-5	-	TGTGCCAGCAGTTACCGAGCGCGGGGGACTGCCGGGGAGCTGTTTTTT	CASSYRARGTAGELFF
-	TRBJ1-2	TRBV9	-	TGTGCCAGCAGCCCAGAGGAGGGATATGGCTACACCTTC	CASSPEEGYGYTF
TRBD1	TRBJ2-7	TRBV10-2	few	TGCGCCAGCAGTGCGCCGCGGACAGGGACCTACGAGCAGTACTTC	CASSAPRTGTYEQYF
TRBD1	TRBJ1-5	TRBV4-3	-	TGCGCCAGCAGCCCAGAAAGGACAGGGGGGATTCAGCCCCAGCATTTT	CASSPERTGGIQPQHF
-	TRBJ1-1	TRBV7-8	-	TGTGCCAGCAGCCCCCCTCGGGGAGAGACTGAAGCTTTCTTT	CASSPPRGETEAFF
TRBD2	TRBJ2-2	TRBV19	-	TGTGCCAGTAGTGGGGGACTAGCGGGAGTTGGTGGCACCGGGGAGCTGTTTTTT	CASSGGLAGVGGTGELFF
-	TRBJ1-5	TRBV27	once	TGTGCCAGCCGCCGGGGGGGCAGGGCGAATCAGCCCCAGCATTTT	CASRRGGRANQPQHF
TRBD2	TRBJ2-3	TRBV27	-	TGTGCCAGCAGTTTCCCAGCGGGAGGGCCGGAAGATACGCAGTATTTT	CASSFPAGGPEDTQYF
-	TRBJ2-7	TRBV5-1	-	TGCGCCAGCTGGCCGGGGGACAGCCTTCCCTACGAGCAGTACTTC	CASWPGDSLPYEQYF
TRBD1	TRBJ2-7	TRBV27	-	TGTGCCAGCCGGTCATCGTCGGGACAGGTCCCCTACGAGCAGTACTTC	CASRSSSGQVPYEQYF